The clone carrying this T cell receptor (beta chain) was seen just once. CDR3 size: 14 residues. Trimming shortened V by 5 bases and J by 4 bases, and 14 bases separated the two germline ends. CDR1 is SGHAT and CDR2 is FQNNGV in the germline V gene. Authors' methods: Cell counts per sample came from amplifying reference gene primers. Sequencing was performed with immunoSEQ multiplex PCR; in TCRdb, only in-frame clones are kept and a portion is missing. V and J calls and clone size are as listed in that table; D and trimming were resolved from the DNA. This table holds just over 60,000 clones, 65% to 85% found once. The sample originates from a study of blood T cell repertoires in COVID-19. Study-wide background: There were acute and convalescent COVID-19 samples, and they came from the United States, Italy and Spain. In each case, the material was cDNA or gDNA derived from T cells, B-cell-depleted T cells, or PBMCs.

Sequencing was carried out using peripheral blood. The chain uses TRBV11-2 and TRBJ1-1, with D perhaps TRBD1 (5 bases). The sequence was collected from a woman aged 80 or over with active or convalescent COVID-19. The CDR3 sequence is CASSARRGFTEAFF. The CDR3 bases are TGTGCCAGCAGCGCCCGACGGGGGTTCACTGAAGCTTTCTTT.